This TCR beta chain was identified in a study of T cells after yellow fever vaccination. Study information: SMART-Seq v4 Ultra Low Input handled preparation of low-cell-number fractions.

Turning to this clonotype: Its antigen is undetermined.

Synthesis of TCR cDNA relied on 5'RACE template switching, which attached a universal primer site and UMIs. TCRdb passed the 5' RACE reads through MiXCR, listing each CDR3 protein once. This sample has 280,000 or so distinct CDR3 sequences, with 7.5% to 9% found just once. The study, taken as a whole, reports: Researchers noted that a small share of clonotypes showed up in both CD4 and CD8 compartments. Peak timing came faster in the weaker secondary response, day 5 versus 15.

The sequenced sample was CD4+ T cells sorted from PBMCs, obtained 5 days after the yellow fever booster vaccination. The receptor was isolated from a man in his late teens or twenties who received the YFV17D yellow fever vaccine.

The CDR3 DNA sequence: TGTGCCAGCAGCTTTAGGTTGACAGGCAATAACTATGGCTACACCTTC. Translating it yields CASSFRLTGNNYGYTF. The genes are TRBV5-4 and TRBJ1-2, with D perhaps TRBD1 (6 bases). CDR1 and CDR2 (germline): SGHNT, YYREEE (reference sequence). This CDR3 is built from 16 residues. Trimming cost V 2 bases and J 1 base, with 15 bases left between them. The full variable domain, with the rest looked up from reference TRBV5-4 and TRBJ1-2, is ETGVTQSPTHLIKTRGQQVTLRCSSQSGHNTVSWYQQALGQGPQFIFQYYREEENGRGNFPPRFSGLQFPNYSSELNVNALELDDSALYLCASSFRLTGNNYGYTFGSGTRLTVV.